The clone carrying this T cell receptor beta chain occurred a few times. This sample was taken from a study of CD8 T cells in ankylosing spondylitis. TCRdb reanalysed the 5' RACE reads using MiXCR and keeps one entry per CDR3 protein. The sample has 250,000 to 400,000 distinct CDR3 sequences; around 10% are singletons. The V end was cut by 6 bases, the J end by 5 bases, with 21 bases between. Germline V gene data show CDR1 as MNHEY and CDR2 as SMNVEV (reference sequence). This CDR3 has 16 residues. The source is a female donor with ankylosing spondylitis or in good health (not recorded which). The chain employs TRBV27 and TRBJ2-3, with a possible D match to TRBD1 (6 bases). Sequenced input: blood, either unsorted or a sorted T cell fraction (not recorded which). The CDR3 sequence is CASRQGALVGRDTQYF. CDR3 nucleotides: TGTGCCAGCAGACAGGGAGCCCTGGTCGGCAGAGATACGCAGTATTTT.